The clone carrying this T cell receptor (beta chain) appeared a few times. The entry originates in a study of blood T cell repertoires in COVID-19. Study-wide background: Acute-phase and convalescent COVID-19 samples originated in the United States, Italy and Spain. PBMCs, B-cell-depleted T cells, or T cells provided the cDNA or gDNA that made up the material.

Authors' analysis steps: Reference gene primer amplification in the assay estimated nucleated cell counts. Produced via immunoSEQ multiplex PCR; TCRdb's table is partial and in-frame only. V and J calls and clone size are those listed in that table; D and trimming were worked out from the DNA. Of more than 85,000 clones in the sample, around four fifths are singletons; the top ten hold approximately 9.6%. Germline values: CDR1 SNHLY, CDR2 FYNNEI. The trim removed 6 bases at V and 2 bases at J, leaving 9 bases unmatched. There are 15 residues in the CDR3. Sequencing was carried out using peripheral blood. This clonotype originated in a man in his 60s with active or convalescent COVID-19. The chain joins TRBV2 to TRBJ2-7; 8 bases are shared with TRBD2. The CDR3 spells CASSYNPGGPYEQYF. CDR3 bases: TGTGCCAGCAGCTATAATCCGGGAGGGCCCTACGAGCAGTACTTC. Drawing the rest from reference TRBV2 and TRBJ2-7, the complete variable domain is EPEVTQTPSHQVTQMGQEVILRCVPISNHLYFYWYRQILGQKVEFLVSFYNNEISEKSEIFDDQFSVERPDGSNFTLKIRSTKLEDSAMYFCASSYNPGGPYEQYFGPGTRLTVT.